This TCR beta chain is drawn from a study of OX40 agonist ivuxolimab in advanced cancers. At the level of the study: At 82.7% male, the cohort had a mean age of 60 years, ranging from roughly 20 to 90.

Study conclusions and caveats: CD8+ T cells averaged more expanded clones than CD4+. Still undetermined is the antigen specificity of the expanded peripheral T cells. Clonal expansion in partial responders at 0.1-3.0 mg/kg ranked among the lowest.

The junction had 4 bases not matched to a gene; V was cut back by 3 bases and J by 5 bases. This CDR3 spans 13 amino acids. Germline-derived CDR1 and CDR2 are GTSNPN and SVGIG (reference sequence). As concerns this clone: Its antigen is unidentified.

Sequenced by immunoSEQ multiplex PCR; TCRdb stores in-frame clones only, minus some. The sample carries 65,000 to 90,000 clones, 91% recorded once. Sequencing used CD4+ or CD8+ T cells sorted from blood, obtained in a trial of the OX40 agonist ivuxolimab. This clonotype originated in an adult with an advanced solid tumor such as melanoma, head and neck, liver or kidney cancer. This chain joins TRBV30 and TRBJ2-3; 8 positions match TRBD2. The CDR3 loop reads CAWSRGGGDTQYF. The CDR3 DNA reads as TGTGCCTGGAGCCGGGGGGGCGGAGATACGCAGTATTTT. The variable domain in full, with the rest retrieved from reference TRBV30 and TRBJ2-3, is SQTIHQWPATLVQPVGSPLSLECTVEGTSNPNLYWYRQAAGRGLQLLFYSVGIGQISSEVPQNLSASRPQDRQFILSSKKLLLSDSGFYLCAWSRGGGDTQYFGPGTRLTVL.